This entry is about one T cell receptor (beta chain). Original processing notes: For nucleated cells, counts were estimated from reference gene primer amplification. This table comes from immunoSEQ multiplex PCR, and its TCRdb copy is limited to in-frame clones, with some not included. The V and J calls and clone size were taken over from that table, and D and trimming were inferred from the DNA. The table lists about 180,000 clones, more than 75% of them singletons, with 17% in the top ten. These data come from a study of blood T cell repertoires in COVID-19. Across the study: COVID-19 samples from acute and convalescent phases originated in the United States, Italy and Spain.

Participants spanned ages about 18 to 95 years and resided in about 25 US areas. Cohorts were determined from participant-reported clinical history. The CDR3 sequence is 13 residues long. The V end lost 4 bases, the J end lost 2 bases, and 8 bases lay between the germline ends. Germline V gives CDR1 SGHVS, CDR2 FNYEAQ. The sequence derives from a woman aged 45-59 years who had recovered from COVID-19. Sequenced: PBMCs or T cells enriched from blood (not recorded which). The rearrangement joins TRBV7-6 to TRBJ2-5; possible D gene TRBD1, 5 bases. This chain's CDR3 is CASSSQEQETQYF. The CDR3 DNA reads TGTGCCAGCAGCTCACAGGAACAAGAGACCCAGTACTTC. Full variable domain (missing parts from reference TRBV7-6 and TRBJ2-5): GAGVSQSPRYKVTKRGQDVALRCDPISGHVSLYWYRQALGQGPEFLTYFNYEAQQDKSGLPNDRFSAERPEGSISTLTIQRTEQRDSAMYRCASSSQEQETQYFGPGTRLLVL.